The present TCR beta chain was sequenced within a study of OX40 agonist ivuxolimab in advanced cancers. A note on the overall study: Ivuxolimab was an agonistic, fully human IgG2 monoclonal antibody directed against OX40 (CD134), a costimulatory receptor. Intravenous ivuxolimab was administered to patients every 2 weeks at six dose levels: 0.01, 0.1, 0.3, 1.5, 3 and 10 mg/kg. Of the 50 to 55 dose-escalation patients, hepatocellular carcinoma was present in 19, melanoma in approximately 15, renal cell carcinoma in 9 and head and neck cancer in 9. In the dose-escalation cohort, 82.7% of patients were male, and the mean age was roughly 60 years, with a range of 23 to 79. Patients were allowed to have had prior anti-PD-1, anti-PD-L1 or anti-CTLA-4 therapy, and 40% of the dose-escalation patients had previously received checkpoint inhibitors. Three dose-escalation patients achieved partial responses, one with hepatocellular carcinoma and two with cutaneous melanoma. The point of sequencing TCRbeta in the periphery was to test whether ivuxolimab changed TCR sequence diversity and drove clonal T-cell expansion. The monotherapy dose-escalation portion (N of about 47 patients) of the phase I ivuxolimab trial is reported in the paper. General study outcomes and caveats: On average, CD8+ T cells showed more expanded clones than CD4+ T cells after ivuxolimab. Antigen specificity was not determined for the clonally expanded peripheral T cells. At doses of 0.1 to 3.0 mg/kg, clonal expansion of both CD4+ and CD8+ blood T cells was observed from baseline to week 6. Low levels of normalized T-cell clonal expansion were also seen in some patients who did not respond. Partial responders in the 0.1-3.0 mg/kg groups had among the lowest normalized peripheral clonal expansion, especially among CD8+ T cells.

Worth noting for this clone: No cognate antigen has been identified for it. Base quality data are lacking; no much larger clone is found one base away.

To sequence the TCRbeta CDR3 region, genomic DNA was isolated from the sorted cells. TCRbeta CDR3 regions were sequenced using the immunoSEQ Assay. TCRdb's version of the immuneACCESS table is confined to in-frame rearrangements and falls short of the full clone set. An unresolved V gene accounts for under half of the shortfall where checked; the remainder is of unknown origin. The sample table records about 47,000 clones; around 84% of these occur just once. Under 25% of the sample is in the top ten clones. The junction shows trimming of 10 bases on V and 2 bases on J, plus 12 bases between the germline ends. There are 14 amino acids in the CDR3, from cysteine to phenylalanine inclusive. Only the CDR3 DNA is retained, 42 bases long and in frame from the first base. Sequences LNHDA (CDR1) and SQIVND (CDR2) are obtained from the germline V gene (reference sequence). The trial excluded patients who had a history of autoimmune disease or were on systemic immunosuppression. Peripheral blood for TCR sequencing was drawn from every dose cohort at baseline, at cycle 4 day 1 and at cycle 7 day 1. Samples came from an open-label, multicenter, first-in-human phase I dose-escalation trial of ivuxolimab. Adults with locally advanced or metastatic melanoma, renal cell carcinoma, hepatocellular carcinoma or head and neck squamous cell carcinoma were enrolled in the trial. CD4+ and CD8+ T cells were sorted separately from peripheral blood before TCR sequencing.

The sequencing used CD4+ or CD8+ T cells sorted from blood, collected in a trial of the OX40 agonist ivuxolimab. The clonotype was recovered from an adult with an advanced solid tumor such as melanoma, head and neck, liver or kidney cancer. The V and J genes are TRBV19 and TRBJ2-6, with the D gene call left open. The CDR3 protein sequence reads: CAIKGAPGANVLTF. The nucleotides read TGTGCCATTAAGGGTGCACCTGGGGCCAACGTCCTGACTTTC.